The entry that follows covers one T cell receptor (beta chain) sequence. This sample is part of a study of blood T cell repertoires in COVID-19. Study at large: From the United States, Italy and Spain came samples of acute and convalescent COVID-19.

Per the germline V gene, CDR1 is ENHRY and CDR2 is SYGVKD. V lost 3 bases and J 0 bases, leaving 8 bases between the germline ends. The CDR3 sequence is 15 residues long. In the original workflow: Nucleated cell number was recorded as an estimate derived from reference gene primer amplification. Repertoires were generated with immunoSEQ multiplex PCR, while TCRdb's copy carries only in-frame clones and drops some. V, J and clone size derive from that table, while D and trimming were established from the DNA sequence. Of some 160,000 clones in the sample, more than 70% were seen once. Specimen: peripheral blood. The TCR was taken from a man aged 50-59 years who had recovered from COVID-19. The chain combines TRBV10-3 with TRBJ2-2; D is undetermined. CDR3 nucleotide sequence: TGTGCCATCAGTGATTGGCTAGCGAACACCGGGGAGCTGTTTTTT. This gives the protein CAISDWLANTGELFF.